This TCR beta chain was identified during a study of blood T cell repertoires in COVID-19. This CDR3 is built from 15 residues. Clones were sequenced by immunoSEQ multiplex PCR, and TCRdb holds only the in-frame ones, with some missing. This sample has some 20,000 clones; 86% occur once, and the top ten carry 3.8%. This chain uses TRBV21-1 with TRBJ1-2; TRBD1, the table's D call, lacks a check against the DNA. TRBV21-1 is a recognized pseudogene. This receptor was obtained from a man aged 50 to 60 with active COVID-19. Sequenced input: peripheral blood. This CDR3 is CASSQRGGFHYGYTF. CDR3 in DNA: TGTGCCAGCAGCCAGCGAGGGGGCTTTCACTATGGCTACACCTTC.